The clone carrying this T cell receptor (beta chain) occurred a few times. As yet, its antigen is unknown. It was with 60 Vbeta and 13 Jbeta primers that the PCR ran. Clones were sequenced by immunoSEQ multiplex PCR, and TCRdb holds only the in-frame ones, with some missing. Of 90,000 to 100,000 clones detected, about four fifths appear once; the ten largest clones hold under 4%. The length of the CDR3 is 15 residues. Germline V CDR1 and CDR2: LGHNA, YSLEER. Unmatched junction bases numbered 5, after V lost 0 bases and J lost 7 bases. The sample originates from a study of cytomegalovirus exposure and HLA in healthy donors. Across the study: Earlier, some 180 million T cells were analyzed, and some 120 million unique TCR beta sequences were found among them. Of all 400 or so donors who were genotyped, roughly 83% belonged to the Caucasian-associated ancestry cluster. General study findings and limits: In terms of immune exposure information, only CMV serostatus was available. A missense variant in DCLRE1C was later tied to TCR beta V- and J-gene trimming.

The receptor was isolated from a man aged 45 to 65 in good health and CMV-seronegative. Material: PBMCs. The chain joins TRBV4-3 to TRBJ2-1, with 8 bases matching TRBD2. The CDR3 DNA is TGCGCCAGCAGCCAAGATGATAGCGGGACAAATGAGCAGTTCTTC. Protein product: CASSQDDSGTNEQFF.